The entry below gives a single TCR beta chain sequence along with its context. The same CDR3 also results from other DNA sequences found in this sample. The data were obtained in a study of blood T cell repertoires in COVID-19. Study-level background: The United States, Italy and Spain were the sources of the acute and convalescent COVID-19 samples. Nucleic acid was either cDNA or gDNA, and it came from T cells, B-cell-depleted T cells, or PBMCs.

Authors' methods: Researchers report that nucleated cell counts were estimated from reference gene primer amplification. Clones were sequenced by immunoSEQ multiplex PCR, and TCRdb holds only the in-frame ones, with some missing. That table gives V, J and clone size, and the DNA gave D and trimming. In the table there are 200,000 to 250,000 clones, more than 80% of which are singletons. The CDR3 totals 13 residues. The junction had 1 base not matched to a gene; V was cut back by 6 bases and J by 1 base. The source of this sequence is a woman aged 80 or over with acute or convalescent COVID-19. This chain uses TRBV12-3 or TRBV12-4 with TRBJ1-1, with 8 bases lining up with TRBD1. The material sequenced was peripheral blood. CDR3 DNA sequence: TGTGCCAGCAGAGGACAGGGGAACACTGAAGCTTTCTTT. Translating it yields CASRGQGNTEAFF.